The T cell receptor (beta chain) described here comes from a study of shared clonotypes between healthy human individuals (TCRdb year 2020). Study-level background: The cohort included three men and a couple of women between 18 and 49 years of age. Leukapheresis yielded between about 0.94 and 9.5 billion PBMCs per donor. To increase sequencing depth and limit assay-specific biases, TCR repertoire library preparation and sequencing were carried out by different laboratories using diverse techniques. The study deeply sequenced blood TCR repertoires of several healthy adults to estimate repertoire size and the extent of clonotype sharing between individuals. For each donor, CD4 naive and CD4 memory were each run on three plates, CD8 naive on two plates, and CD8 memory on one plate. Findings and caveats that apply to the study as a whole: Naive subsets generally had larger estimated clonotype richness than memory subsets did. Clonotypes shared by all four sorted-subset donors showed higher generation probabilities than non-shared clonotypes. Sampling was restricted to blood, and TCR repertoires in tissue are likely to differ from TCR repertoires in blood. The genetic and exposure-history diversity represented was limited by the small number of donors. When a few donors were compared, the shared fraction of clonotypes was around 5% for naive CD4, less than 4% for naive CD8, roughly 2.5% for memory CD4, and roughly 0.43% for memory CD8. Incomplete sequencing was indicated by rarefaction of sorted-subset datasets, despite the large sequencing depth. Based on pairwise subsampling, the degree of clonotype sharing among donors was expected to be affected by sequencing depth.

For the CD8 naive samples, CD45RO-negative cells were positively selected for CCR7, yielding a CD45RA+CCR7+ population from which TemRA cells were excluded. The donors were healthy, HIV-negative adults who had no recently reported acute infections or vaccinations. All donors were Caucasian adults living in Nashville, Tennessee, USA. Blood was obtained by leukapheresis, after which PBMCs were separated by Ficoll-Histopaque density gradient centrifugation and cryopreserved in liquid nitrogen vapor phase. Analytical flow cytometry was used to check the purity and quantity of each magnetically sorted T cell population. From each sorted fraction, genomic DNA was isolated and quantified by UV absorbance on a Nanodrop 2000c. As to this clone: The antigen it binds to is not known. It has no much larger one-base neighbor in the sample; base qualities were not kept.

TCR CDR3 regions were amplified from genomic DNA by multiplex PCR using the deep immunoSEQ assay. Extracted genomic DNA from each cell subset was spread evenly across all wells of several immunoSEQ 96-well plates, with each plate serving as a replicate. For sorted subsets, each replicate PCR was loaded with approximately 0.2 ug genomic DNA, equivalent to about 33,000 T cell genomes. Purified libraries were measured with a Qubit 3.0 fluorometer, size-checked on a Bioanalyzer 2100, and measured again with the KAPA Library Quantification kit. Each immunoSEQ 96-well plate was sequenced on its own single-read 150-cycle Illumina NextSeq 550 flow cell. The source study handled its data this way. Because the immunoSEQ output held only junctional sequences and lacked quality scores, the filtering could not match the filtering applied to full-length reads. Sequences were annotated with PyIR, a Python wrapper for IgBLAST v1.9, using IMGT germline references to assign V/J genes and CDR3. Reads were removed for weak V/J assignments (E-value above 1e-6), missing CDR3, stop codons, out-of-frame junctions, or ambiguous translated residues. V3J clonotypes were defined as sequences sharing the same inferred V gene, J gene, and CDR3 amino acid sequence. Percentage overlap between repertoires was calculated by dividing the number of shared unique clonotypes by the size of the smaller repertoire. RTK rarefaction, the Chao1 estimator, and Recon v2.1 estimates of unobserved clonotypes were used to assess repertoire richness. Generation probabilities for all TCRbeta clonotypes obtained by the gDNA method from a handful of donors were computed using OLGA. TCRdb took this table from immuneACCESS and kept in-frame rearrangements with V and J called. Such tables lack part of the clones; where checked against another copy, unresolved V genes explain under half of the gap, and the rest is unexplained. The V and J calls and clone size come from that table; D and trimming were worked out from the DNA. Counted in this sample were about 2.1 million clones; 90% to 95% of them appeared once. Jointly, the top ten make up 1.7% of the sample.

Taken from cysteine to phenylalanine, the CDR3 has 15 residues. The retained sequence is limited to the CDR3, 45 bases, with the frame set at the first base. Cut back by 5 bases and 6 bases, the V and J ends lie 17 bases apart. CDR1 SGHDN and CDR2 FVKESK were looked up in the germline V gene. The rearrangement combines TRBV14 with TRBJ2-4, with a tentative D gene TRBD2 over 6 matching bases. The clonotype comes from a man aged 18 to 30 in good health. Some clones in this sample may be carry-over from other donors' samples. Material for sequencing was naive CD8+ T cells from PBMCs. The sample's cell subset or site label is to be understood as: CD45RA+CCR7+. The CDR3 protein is CASSSGLSHPNIQYF. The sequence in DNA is TGTGCCAGCAGCTCGGGACTTTCCCATCCAAACATTCAGTACTTC.